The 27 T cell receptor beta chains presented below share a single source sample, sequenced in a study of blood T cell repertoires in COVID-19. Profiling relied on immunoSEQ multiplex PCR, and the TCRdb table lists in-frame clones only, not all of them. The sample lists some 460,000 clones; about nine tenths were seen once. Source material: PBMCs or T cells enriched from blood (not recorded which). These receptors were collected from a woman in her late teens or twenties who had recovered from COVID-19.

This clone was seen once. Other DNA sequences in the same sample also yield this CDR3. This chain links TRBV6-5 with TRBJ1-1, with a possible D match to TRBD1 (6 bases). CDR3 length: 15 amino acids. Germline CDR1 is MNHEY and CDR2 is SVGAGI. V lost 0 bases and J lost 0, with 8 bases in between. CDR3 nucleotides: TGTGCCAGCAGTTACTCCGGACAGATGAACACTGAAGCTTTCTTT. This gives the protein CASSYSGQMNTEAFF.

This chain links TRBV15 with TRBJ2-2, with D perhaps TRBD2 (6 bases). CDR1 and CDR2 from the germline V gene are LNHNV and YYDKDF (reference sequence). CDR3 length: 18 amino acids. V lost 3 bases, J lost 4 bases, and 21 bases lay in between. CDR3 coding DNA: TGTGCCACCAGCAGTCTCCCTGGAGTCGGGGGAGGCACCGGGGAGCTGTTTTTT. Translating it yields CATSSLPGVGGGTGELFF.

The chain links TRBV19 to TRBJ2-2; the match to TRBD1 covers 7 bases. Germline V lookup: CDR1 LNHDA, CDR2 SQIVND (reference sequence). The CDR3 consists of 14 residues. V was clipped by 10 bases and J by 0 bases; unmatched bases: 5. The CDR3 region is CATLGTANTGELFF. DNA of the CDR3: TGTGCCACCTTAGGGACAGCGAACACCGGGGAGCTGTTTTTT.

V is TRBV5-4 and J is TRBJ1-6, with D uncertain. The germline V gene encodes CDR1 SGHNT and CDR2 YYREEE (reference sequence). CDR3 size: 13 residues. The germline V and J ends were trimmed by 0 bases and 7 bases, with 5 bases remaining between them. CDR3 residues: CASSLAPNSPLHF. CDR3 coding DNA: TGTGCCAGCAGCTTGGCCCCGAATTCACCCCTCCACTTT.

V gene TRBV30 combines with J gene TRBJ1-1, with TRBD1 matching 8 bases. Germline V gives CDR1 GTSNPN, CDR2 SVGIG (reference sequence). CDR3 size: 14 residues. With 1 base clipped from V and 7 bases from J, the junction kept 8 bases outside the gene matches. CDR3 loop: CAWSATGGFNEAFF. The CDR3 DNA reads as TGTGCCTGGAGTGCTACAGGGGGTTTCAATGAAGCTTTCTTT.

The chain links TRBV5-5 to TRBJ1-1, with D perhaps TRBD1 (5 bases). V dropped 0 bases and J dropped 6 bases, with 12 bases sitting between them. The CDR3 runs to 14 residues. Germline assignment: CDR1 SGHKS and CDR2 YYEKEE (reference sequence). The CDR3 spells CASSLDQGRAEAFF. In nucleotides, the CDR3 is TGTGCCAGCAGCTTGGATCAGGGTAGGGCTGAAGCTTTCTTT.

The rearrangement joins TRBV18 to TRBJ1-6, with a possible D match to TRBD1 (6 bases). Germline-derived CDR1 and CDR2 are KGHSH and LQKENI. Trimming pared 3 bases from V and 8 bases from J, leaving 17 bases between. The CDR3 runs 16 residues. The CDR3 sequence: CASSPSAGVRDSPLHF. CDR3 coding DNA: TGTGCCAGCTCACCGTCGGCAGGGGTTCGAGATTCACCCCTCCACTTT. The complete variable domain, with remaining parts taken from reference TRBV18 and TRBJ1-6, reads NAGVMQNPRHLVRRRGQEARLRCSPMKGHSHVYWYRQLPEEGLKFMVYLQKENIIDESGMPKERFSAEFPKEGPSILRIQQVVRGDSAAYFCASSPSAGVRDSPLHFGNGTRLTVT.

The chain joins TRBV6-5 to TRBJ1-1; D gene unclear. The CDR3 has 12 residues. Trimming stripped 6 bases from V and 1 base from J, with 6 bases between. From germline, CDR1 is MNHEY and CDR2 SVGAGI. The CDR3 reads CASRGPNTEAFF. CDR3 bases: TGTGCCAGCAGGGGCCCGAACACTGAAGCTTTCTTT.

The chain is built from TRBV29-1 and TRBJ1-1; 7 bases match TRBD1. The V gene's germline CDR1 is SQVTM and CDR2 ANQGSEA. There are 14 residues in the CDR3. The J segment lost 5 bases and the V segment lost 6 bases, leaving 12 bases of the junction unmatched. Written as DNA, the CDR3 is TGCAGCGTCTTAGACAGGGCGCGAGGAACTGAAGCTTTCTTT. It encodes CSVLDRARGTEAFF.

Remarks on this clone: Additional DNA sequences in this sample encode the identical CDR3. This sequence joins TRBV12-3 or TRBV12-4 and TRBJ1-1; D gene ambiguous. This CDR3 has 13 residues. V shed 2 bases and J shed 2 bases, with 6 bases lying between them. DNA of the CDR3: TGTGCCAGCAGTTTATCGACAAACACTGAAGCTTTCTTT. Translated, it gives CASSLSTNTEAFF.

The CDR3 region is CASSPPDGRGNGYTF. The CDR3 DNA reads as TGTGCCAGCAGCCCACCGGACGGACGGGGTAATGGCTACACCTTC. V is TRBV3-1 (or the pseudogene TRBV3-2) and J is TRBJ1-2; D remains unclear. V lost 4 bases, J lost 6 bases, and 18 bases lay in between. Germline V CDR1 and CDR2: LGHDT, YNNKEL (reference sequence). This CDR3 is built from 15 residues.

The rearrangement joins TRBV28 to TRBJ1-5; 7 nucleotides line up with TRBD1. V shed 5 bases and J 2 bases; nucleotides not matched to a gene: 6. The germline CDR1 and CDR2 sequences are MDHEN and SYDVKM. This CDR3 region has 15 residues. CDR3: CASSTIGQGNQPQHF. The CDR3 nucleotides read TGTGCCAGCAGTACAATTGGACAGGGCAATCAGCCCCAGCATTTT.

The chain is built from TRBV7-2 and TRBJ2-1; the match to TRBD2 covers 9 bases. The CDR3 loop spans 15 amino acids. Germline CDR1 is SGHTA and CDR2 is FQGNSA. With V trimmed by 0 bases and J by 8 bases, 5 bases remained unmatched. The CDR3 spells CASSLASGGIDEQFF. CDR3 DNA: TGTGCCAGCAGCTTAGCTAGCGGGGGAATCGATGAGCAGTTCTTC.

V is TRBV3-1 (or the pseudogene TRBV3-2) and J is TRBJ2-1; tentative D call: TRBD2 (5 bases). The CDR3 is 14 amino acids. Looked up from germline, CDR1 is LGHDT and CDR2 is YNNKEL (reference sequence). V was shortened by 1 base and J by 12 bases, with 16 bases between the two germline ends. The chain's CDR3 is CASSQGHDERRQFF. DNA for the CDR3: TGTGCCAGCAGCCAAGGGCACGACGAGCGGAGGCAGTTCTTC.

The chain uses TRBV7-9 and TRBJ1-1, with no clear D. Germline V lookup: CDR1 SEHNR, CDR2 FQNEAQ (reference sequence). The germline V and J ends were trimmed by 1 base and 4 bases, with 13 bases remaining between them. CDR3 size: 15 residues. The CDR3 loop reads CASSLGREQGTEAFF. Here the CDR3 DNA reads TGTGCCAGCAGCTTAGGGAGGGAACAAGGCACTGAAGCTTTCTTT.

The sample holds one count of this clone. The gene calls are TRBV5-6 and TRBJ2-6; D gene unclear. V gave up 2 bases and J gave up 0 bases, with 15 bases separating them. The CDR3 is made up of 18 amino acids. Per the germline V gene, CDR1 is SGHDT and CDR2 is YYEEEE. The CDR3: CASSFIQIILSGANVLTF. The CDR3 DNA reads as TGTGCCAGCAGCTTTATACAGATTATTCTCTCTGGGGCCAACGTCCTGACTTTC.

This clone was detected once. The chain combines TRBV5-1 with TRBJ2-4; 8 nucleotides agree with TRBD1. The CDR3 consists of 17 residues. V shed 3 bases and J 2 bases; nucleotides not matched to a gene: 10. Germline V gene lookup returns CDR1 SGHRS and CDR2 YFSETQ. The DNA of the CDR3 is TGCGCCAGCAGCTACGTAGGACAGGGAACCTCCAAAAACATTCAGTACTTC. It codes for CASSYVGQGTSKNIQYF.

The DNA for the CDR3 is TGCGCCAGCAGCCCGGGACTAGCGTTATCAGATACGCAGTATTTT. Its translation is CASSPGLALSDTQYF. The genes are TRBV5-1 and TRBJ2-3; 10 positions agree with TRBD2. Trimming at V came to 4 bases and at J to 4 bases, leaving 6 bases not matched to a gene. CDR3 length equals 15 residues. Germline V gene data show CDR1 as SGHRS and CDR2 as YFSETQ.

The DNA of the CDR3 is TGCGCCAGCAGCCCCCCCCTAGGGGCCCAGTACTTC. Translated, it gives CASSPPLGAQYF. The gene calls are TRBV4-1 and TRBJ2-5, with D perhaps matching TRBD1 (5 bases). This CDR3 region has 12 residues. Between the trimmed V and J ends, which lost 4 bases and 9 bases, there was a span of 12 bases. The V gene's germline CDR1 is MGHRA and CDR2 YSYEKL.

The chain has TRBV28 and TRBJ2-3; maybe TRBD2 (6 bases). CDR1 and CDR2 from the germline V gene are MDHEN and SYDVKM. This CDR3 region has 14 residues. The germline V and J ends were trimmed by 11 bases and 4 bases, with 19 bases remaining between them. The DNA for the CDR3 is TGTGCCCATACGAGCGGGCTAGGTTCAGATACGCAGTATTTT. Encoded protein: CAHTSGLGSDTQYF.

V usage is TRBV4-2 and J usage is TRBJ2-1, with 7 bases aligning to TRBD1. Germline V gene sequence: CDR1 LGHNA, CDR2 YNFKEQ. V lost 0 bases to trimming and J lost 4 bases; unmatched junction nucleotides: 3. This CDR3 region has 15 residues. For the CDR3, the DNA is TGTGCCAGCAGCCAAGAGGGACAGACATACAATGAGCAGTTCTTC. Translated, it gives CASSQEGQTYNEQFF.

CDR3 nucleotide sequence: TGTGCCAGTTCTCTTTCCCTGGGGGCCAACGTCCTGACTTTC. It yields the protein CASSLSLGANVLTF. This sequence joins TRBV19 and TRBJ2-6; no clear D gene. Germline CDR1 reads LNHDA; CDR2 reads SQIVND (reference sequence). The germline V and J ends were trimmed by 8 bases and 4 bases, with 12 bases remaining between them. This CDR3 spans 14 amino acids.

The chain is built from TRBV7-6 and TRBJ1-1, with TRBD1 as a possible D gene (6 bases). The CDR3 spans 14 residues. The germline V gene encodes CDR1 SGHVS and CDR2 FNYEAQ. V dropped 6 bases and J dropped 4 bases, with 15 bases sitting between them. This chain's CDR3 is CASSYQGGGTEAFF. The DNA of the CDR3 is TGTGCCAGCAGTTACCAGGGAGGGGGCACTGAAGCTTTCTTT.

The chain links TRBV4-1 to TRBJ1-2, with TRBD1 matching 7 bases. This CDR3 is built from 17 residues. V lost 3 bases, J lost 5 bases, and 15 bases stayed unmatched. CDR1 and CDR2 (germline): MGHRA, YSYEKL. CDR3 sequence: CASSHPTGAQPPYGYTF. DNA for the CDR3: TGCGCCAGCAGCCACCCTACAGGGGCCCAACCTCCTTATGGCTACACCTTC.

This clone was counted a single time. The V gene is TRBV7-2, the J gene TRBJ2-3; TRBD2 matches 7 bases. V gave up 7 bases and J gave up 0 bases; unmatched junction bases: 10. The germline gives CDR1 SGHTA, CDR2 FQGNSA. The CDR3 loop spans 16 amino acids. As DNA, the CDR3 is TGTGCCAGCACCCCAGGGAGGGGATCTAGCACAGATACGCAGTATTTT. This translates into CASTPGRGSSTDTQYF.

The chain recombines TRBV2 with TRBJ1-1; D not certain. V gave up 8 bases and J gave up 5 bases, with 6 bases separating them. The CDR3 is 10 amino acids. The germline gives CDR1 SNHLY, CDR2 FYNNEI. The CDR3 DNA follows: TGTGCCAGCCAAGCGACTGAAGCTTTCTTT. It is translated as CASQATEAFF.

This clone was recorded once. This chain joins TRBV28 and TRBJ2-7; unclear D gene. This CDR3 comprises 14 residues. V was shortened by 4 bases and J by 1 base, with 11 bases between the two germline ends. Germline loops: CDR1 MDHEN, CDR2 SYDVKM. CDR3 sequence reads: CASSSFENSYEQYF. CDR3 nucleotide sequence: TGTGCCAGCAGTTCCTTTGAGAATTCCTACGAGCAGTACTTC.